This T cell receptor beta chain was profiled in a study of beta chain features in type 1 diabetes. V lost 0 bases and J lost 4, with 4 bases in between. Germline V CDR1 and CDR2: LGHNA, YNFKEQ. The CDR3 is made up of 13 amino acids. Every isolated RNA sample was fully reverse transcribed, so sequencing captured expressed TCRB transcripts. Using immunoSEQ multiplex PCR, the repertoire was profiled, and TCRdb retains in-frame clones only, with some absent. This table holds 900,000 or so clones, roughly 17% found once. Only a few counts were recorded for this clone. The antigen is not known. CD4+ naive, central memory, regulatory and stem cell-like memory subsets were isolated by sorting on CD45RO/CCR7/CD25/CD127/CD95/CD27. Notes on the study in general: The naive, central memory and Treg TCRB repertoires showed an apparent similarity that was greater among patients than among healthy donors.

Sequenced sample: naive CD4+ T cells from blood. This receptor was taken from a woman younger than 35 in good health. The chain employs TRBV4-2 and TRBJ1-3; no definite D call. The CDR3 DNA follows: TGTGCCAGCAGCCAAGATTTGGGAAACACCATATATTTT. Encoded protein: CASSQDLGNTIYF.